A single sample is the source of the 32 T cell receptor beta chains below, sequenced in a study of post-analysis software for immune sequencing data. These TCRs' antigens remain unknown. Findings of the study overall: Patients showed TRBV5-6, TRBV5-1 and TRBV20-1 among a few TRBV segments more frequent than in controls.

Every TCR beta cDNA library bore unique molecular identifiers. TCRdb called the PCR reads again in MiXCR, with one record for every CDR3 protein. The table has 750,000 to 950,000 distinct CDR3 sequences, about 43% seen once; the top ten hold around 4.7%. Sequenced input: blood. Source of these receptors: a girl aged 10-17 years with multiple sclerosis.

In this sample, this clonotype turned up a few times. This chain uses TRBV27 with TRBJ2-3, with 8 bases aligning to TRBD1. Looked up from germline, CDR1 is MNHEY and CDR2 is SMNVEV (reference sequence). With V trimmed by 6 bases and J by 12 bases, 17 bases remained unmatched. CDR3 length: 15 residues. As DNA, the CDR3 is TGTGCCAGCAGGCTCTCCGGGACAGGTCAGGTTACACAGTATTTT. Its protein is CASRLSGTGQVTQYF.

The chain has TRBV7-2 and TRBJ2-7; D not certain. V dropped 4 bases and J dropped 5 bases, with 15 bases sitting between them. The CDR3 consists of 14 residues. Germline CDR1 and CDR2: SGHTA and FQGNSA. Here the CDR3 DNA reads TGTGCCAGCAGCTCATCCAAGGCTCTTAACGAGCAGTACTTC. Protein: CASSSSKALNEQYF.

The chain recombines TRBV12-3 or TRBV12-4 with TRBJ1-2; D not certain. Between the trimmed V and J ends, which lost 6 bases and 3 bases, there was a span of 11 bases. There are 13 residues in the CDR3. CDR3 sequence (DNA): TGTGCCAGCAGGGATACAGCGTACTATGGCTACACCTTC. Protein sequence: CASRDTAYYGYTF.

This clonotype has only a few counts. The rearrangement links TRBV20-1 to TRBJ2-1, with 8 nucleotides matching TRBD1. Germline lookup yields CDR1 DFQATT and CDR2 SNEGSKA (reference sequence). V trimming: 2 bases; J trimming: 9 bases; junction bases outside the gene matches: 9. The CDR3 loop spans 14 amino acids. This CDR3 reads CSARPHGGQVEQFF. Here the CDR3 DNA reads TGCAGTGCTAGACCCCATGGGGGACAGGTTGAGCAGTTCTTC.

This chain uses TRBV14 with TRBJ1-2; D gene ambiguous. Looked up from germline, CDR1 is SGHDN and CDR2 is FVKESK. V gave up 1 base and J gave up 6 bases, with 21 bases separating them. The CDR3 is 17 residues long. CDR3 residues: CASSQVTSMTRSNGYTF. The DNA for the CDR3 is TGTGCCAGCAGCCAAGTGACATCGATGACCAGATCAAATGGCTACACCTTC.

The chain has TRBV2 and TRBJ2-3, with 10 bases matching TRBD2. This CDR3 spans 17 amino acids. Per the germline V gene, CDR1 is SNHLY and CDR2 is FYNNEI. Trimming cost V 2 bases and J 2 bases; bases outside gene matches: 7. CDR3 coding DNA: TGTGCCAGCAGTGAAAGCCCCCTAGCGGGGGTCACAGATACGCAGTATTTT. This translates into CASSESPLAGVTDTQYF.

This clonotype was recorded at least ten times. The chain links TRBV20-1 to TRBJ2-7; 7 bases agree with TRBD1. After removal of 0 bases from V and 3 bases from J, the junction contained 11 bases not matched to a gene. This CDR3 is built from 16 residues. The germline V gene has CDR1 DFQATT and CDR2 SNEGSKA (reference sequence). The DNA for the CDR3 is TGCAGTGCTAGAGATCATTGGAAGGGGGCTGGCTACGAGCAGTACTTC. Residues: CSARDHWKGAGYEQYF.

The genes are TRBV6-6 and TRBJ2-7; D uncertain. Germline V gives CDR1 MNHNY, CDR2 SVGAGI (reference sequence). The CDR3 has 12 amino acids. V dropped 2 bases and J dropped 6 bases, with 8 bases sitting between them. The DNA of the CDR3 is TGTGCCAGCAGTTACGTGATTGCCGAGCAGTACTTC. It yields the protein CASSYVIAEQYF.

CDR3 nucleotides: TGTGCTAGTGGTTTGGTACTCGGACAGGGAGTTAATAATGAGCAGTTCTTC. As protein: CASGLVLGQGVNNEQFF. The V gene is TRBV12-5, the J gene TRBJ2-1; 8 bases are a match to TRBD1. J gave up 7 bases and V 0 bases, and 11 bases lay outside the gene matches. Germline V gives CDR1 LGHNT, CDR2 FRNRAP. This CDR3 spans 17 amino acids.

The chain combines TRBV20-1 with TRBJ1-2; the D gene is possibly TRBD1 (5 bases). The V and J ends lost 0 bases and 3 bases respectively, with 17 bases between them. Per germline, CDR1 DFQATT and CDR2 SNEGSKA (reference sequence). The CDR3 loop spans 16 amino acids. CDR3 sequence (DNA): TGCAGTGCTAGAGATCAGCCAGGTGGAGGGGACTATGGCTACACCTTC. It codes for CSARDQPGGGDYGYTF.

This clonotype was observed a few times. The gene calls are TRBV7-3 and TRBJ2-1, with D perhaps TRBD1 or TRBD2 (5 bases each). CDR3 length equals 16 residues. Trimming shortened V by 5 bases and J by 0 bases, and 14 bases separated the two germline ends. Germline V gives CDR1 SGHTA, CDR2 FQGTGA. CDR3 sequence (DNA): TGTGCCAGCAGCCTTAAAGGGACCAGCTCCTACAATGAGCAGTTCTTC. It codes for CASSLKGTSSYNEQFF.

The chain combines TRBV9 with TRBJ2-7, with 7 bases fitting TRBD2. Germline V lookup: CDR1 SGDLS, CDR2 YYNGEE. The CDR3 is 14 amino acids. With V trimmed by 5 bases and J by 2 bases, 7 bases remained unmatched. The CDR3 is CASSRDYGTYEQYF. The CDR3 bases are TGTGCCAGCAGTCGGGACTACGGGACCTACGAGCAGTACTTC.

The chain links TRBV27 to TRBJ1-2; 7 positions match TRBD1. The J segment lost 2 bases and the V segment lost 3 bases, leaving 3 bases of the junction unmatched. CDR3 length equals 14 residues. The germline CDR1 and CDR2 sequences are MNHEY and SMNVEV (reference sequence). This CDR3 is CASSFSGQNYGYTF. The CDR3 bases are TGTGCCAGCAGTTTTTCGGGACAGAACTATGGCTACACCTTC.

This clonotype was detected only a few times. V gene TRBV4-1 combines with J gene TRBJ2-7; D unclear. Deletions cut 3 bases from V and 7 bases from J, with 13 bases between. CDR1 and CDR2 from the germline V gene are MGHRA and YSYEKL. This CDR3 region has 13 residues. The CDR3 nucleotides read TGCGCCAGCAGCCACCCTTCCGGGCAGGAGCAGTACTTC. Translated, it gives CASSHPSGQEQYF.

This clonotype was found a few times. V is TRBV7-2 and J is TRBJ2-7; 12 positions match TRBD2. With V trimmed by 2 bases and J by 2 bases, 7 bases remained unmatched. Germline values: CDR1 SGHTA, CDR2 FQGNSA. The CDR3 is 17 amino acids. CDR3 residues: CASSLSSSGRVPYEQYF. CDR3 in DNA: TGTGCCAGCAGCTTATCATCTAGCGGGAGGGTCCCCTACGAGCAGTACTTC.

The chain carries TRBV12-5 and TRBJ1-2, with a possible D match to TRBD1 (6 bases). The CDR3 extends over 19 amino acids. V dropped 1 base and J dropped 10 bases, with 31 bases sitting between them. Germline V gene lookup returns CDR1 LGHNT and CDR2 FRNRAP. The CDR3 DNA sequence: TGTGCTAGTGGTTTGGCAAGGACAGATCCACAAAGACGGAGGGGGGACTACACCTTC. It encodes CASGLARTDPQRRRGDYTF.

V and J are TRBV5-6 and TRBJ2-1; 8 nucleotides agree with TRBD2. CDR1 is SGHDT, CDR2 YYEEEE, per germline. CDR3 length: 15 amino acids. The trim removed 4 bases at V and 8 bases at J, leaving 11 bases unmatched. CDR3 protein: CASSGAGVGADEQFF. Here the CDR3 DNA reads TGTGCCAGCAGCGGAGCGGGAGTCGGTGCCGATGAGCAGTTCTTC.

The chain recombines TRBV12-3 or TRBV12-4 with TRBJ1-4, with 7 bases fitting TRBD1. Germline trimming cut 8 bases from V and 0 bases from J; bases unmatched to any gene: 6. CDR3 length: 15 amino acids. DNA for the CDR3: TGTGCCAGCTCGGGACAGCTTGCAACTAATGAAAAACTGTTTTTT. It specifies CASSGQLATNEKLFF.

The V gene is TRBV24-1, the J gene TRBJ2-1; D possibly corresponds to TRBD2 (6 bases). The CDR3 runs to 15 residues. Per germline, CDR1 KGHDR and CDR2 SFDVKD. The V gene lost 3 bases and the J gene lost 5 bases, with 13 bases spanning the gap. CDR3 nucleotide sequence: TGTGCCACCAGTGATCCCCTAGCGCCCCACAATGAGCAGTTCTTC. Residues: CATSDPLAPHNEQFF.

In this sample, this clonotype turned up a few times. The gene calls are TRBV20-1 and TRBJ2-7; 8 nucleotides match TRBD1. CDR3 length equals 14 residues. Germline CDR1 reads DFQATT; CDR2 reads SNEGSKA (reference sequence). V lost 4 bases to trimming and J lost 7 bases; unmatched junction nucleotides: 12. The CDR3 spells CSAIYQTGGSEQYF. Here the CDR3 DNA reads TGCAGTGCTATATACCAAACAGGGGGAAGTGAGCAGTACTTC.

This clonotype was seen only a few times. The V gene is TRBV7-3, the J gene TRBJ2-5, with D unclear. This CDR3 spans 13 amino acids. The V end was cut by 2 bases, the J end by 3 bases, with 7 bases between. The germline V gene has CDR1 SGHTA and CDR2 FQGTGA. CDR3 nucleotide sequence: TGTGCCAGCAGCTTACGGGCAGAAGAGACCCAGTACTTC. It yields the protein CASSLRAEETQYF. Combining the CDR3 with reference TRBV7-3 and TRBJ2-5 gives the whole variable domain GAGVSQTPSNKVTEKGKYVELRCDPISGHTALYWYRQSLGQGPEFLIYFQGTGAADDSGLPNDRFFAVRPEGSVSTLKIQRTERGDSAVYLCASSLRAEETQYFGPGTRLLVL.

The rearrangement links TRBV24-1 to TRBJ2-2, with 14 bases lining up with TRBD2. The CDR3 runs 18 residues. After removal of 7 bases from V and 5 bases from J, the junction contained 11 bases not matched to a gene. Germline CDR1 reads KGHDR; CDR2 reads SFDVKD. The DNA of the CDR3 is TGTGCCACCAGCAATAGGCCGGGGACTAGCGGGAGAACCGGGGAGCTGTTTTTT. Amino acids: CATSNRPGTSGRTGELFF.

This clonotype has only a few counts. The chain uses TRBV5-1 and TRBJ2-7, with 10 bases aligning to TRBD1. This CDR3 is 14 amino acids long. In germline, CDR1 is SGHRS, CDR2 YFSETQ. With 4 bases clipped from V and 6 bases from J, the junction kept 7 bases outside the gene matches. CDR3 residues: CASSTRQGALEQYF. The CDR3 DNA reads as TGCGCCAGCAGCACCAGACAGGGGGCTCTCGAGCAGTACTTC. Filled out from reference TRBV5-1 and TRBJ2-7, the complete variable domain reads KAGVTQTPRYLIKTRGQQVTLSCSPISGHRSVSWYQQTPGQGLQFLFEYFSETQRNKGNFPGRFSGRQFSNSRSEMNVSTLELGDSALYLCASSTRQGALEQYFGPGTRLTVT.

The J gene is TRBJ2-3, the V gene TRBV15; D uncertain. Germline CDR1 and CDR2: LNHNV and YYDKDF (reference sequence). CDR3 size: 13 residues. V was pared by 1 base and J by 2 bases, with 4 bases between. The CDR3 DNA sequence: TGTGCCACCAGCAGAGCTGACACAGATACGCAGTATTTT. Translation gives CATSRADTDTQYF.

This chain's CDR3 is CAINPGGAQSGYTF. The DNA for the CDR3 is TGTGCCATCAACCCGGGGGGGGCGCAGAGTGGCTACACCTTC. The V call is TRBV6-6, the J call TRBJ1-2; D may be TRBD1 (6 bases). V lost 10 bases, J lost 7 bases, and 22 bases lay in between. The CDR3 sequence is 14 residues long. The germline gives CDR1 MNHNY, CDR2 SVGAGI (reference sequence).

The chain combines TRBV4-3 with TRBJ2-7; 9 nucleotides agree with TRBD2. The CDR3 contains 15 residues. V shed 4 bases, J shed 4 bases, and the junction held 8 bases outside the gene matches. From germline, CDR1 is LGHNA and CDR2 YSLEER. The CDR3 loop is CASSPRGSGRYEQYF. The DNA for the CDR3 is TGCGCCAGCAGCCCCCGAGGTAGCGGGAGATACGAGCAGTACTTC.

This chain joins TRBV6-5 and TRBJ1-2, with D uncertain. V lost 0 bases, J lost 4 bases, and 9 bases lay in between. The CDR3 spans 14 residues. Germline assignment: CDR1 MNHEY and CDR2 SVGAGI. CDR3 coding DNA: TGTGCCAGCAGTTACTCGTCGGGCGGCTATGGCTACACCTTC. Protein sequence: CASSYSSGGYGYTF.

The gene calls are TRBV5-8 and TRBJ2-7; 8 positions agree with TRBD1. CDR1 SGHTS and CDR2 YDEGEE come from the germline V gene. V lost 4 bases and J lost 1; bases outside the gene matches: 10. The CDR3 has 16 amino acids. CDR3 in amino acids: CASSLTGTGLSYEQYF. The CDR3 nucleotides are TGTGCCAGCAGCCTTACCGGGACAGGATTATCCTACGAGCAGTACTTC.

V gene TRBV28 combines with J gene TRBJ2-7; either TRBD1 or TRBD2 may fit D (6 bases each). V lost 8 bases and J 2 bases, leaving 13 bases between the germline ends. Germline V lookup: CDR1 MDHEN, CDR2 SYDVKM. This CDR3 region has 13 residues. The CDR3 sequence: CASGGGLAYEQYF. The CDR3 coding sequence is TGTGCCAGCGGAGGGGGGTTAGCCTACGAGCAGTACTTC.

This clonotype was counted between two and nine times. V gene TRBV12-3 or TRBV12-4 combines with J gene TRBJ2-7; 7 bases align to TRBD1. Trimming removed 4 bases from V and 2 bases from J; junction bases left unmatched: 2. The CDR3 runs to 13 residues. The CDR3 bases are TGTGCCAGCAGTTATACAGGGGCCTACGAGCAGTACTTC. Its protein is CASSYTGAYEQYF.

The chain is built from TRBV3-1 and TRBJ1-2, with no clear D. This CDR3 region has 14 residues. Trimming took off 1 base at V and 2 bases at J, with 8 bases between the two ends. Germline lookup yields CDR1 LGHDT and CDR2 YNNKEL (reference sequence). The CDR3 sequence is CASSQGSMNYGYTF. Here the CDR3 DNA reads TGTGCCAGCAGCCAAGGATCGATGAACTATGGCTACACCTTC. Filled out from reference TRBV3-1 and TRBJ1-2, the complete variable domain reads DTAVSQTPKYLVTQMGNDKSIKCEQNLGHDTMYWYKQDSKKFLKIMFSYNNKELIINETVPNRFSPKSPDKAHLNLHINSLELGDSAVYFCASSQGSMNYGYTFGSGTRLTVV.

The chain is built from TRBV29-1 and TRBJ2-3; the D is unclear. Germline V gene sequence: CDR1 SQVTM, CDR2 ANQGSEA. V lost 7 bases to trimming and J lost 5 bases, with 13 bases between them. This CDR3 region has 12 residues. The CDR3 coding sequence is TGCAGCGCGGACCTTTTGGGAGATACGCAGTATTTT. Protein product: CSADLLGDTQYF.